This T cell receptor beta chain is drawn from a study of blood T cell repertoires in COVID-19. Membership in each cohort depended on participant-reported clinical history. Germline V CDR1 and CDR2: SNHLY, FYNNEI. Unmatched junction bases numbered 2, after V lost 2 bases and J lost 2 bases. This CDR3 has 14 residues. The data were produced by immunoSEQ multiplex PCR, yet TCRdb's version contains in-frame clones alone and is incomplete. This table holds fewer than 400,000 clones, 75% to 90% found once. The chain recombines TRBV2 with TRBJ2-7, with TRBD1 matching over 8 bases. This receptor was identified in a young man who had recovered from COVID-19. The sample comprised PBMCs or T cells enriched from blood (not recorded which). CDR3 region: CASSEQGATYEQYF. The CDR3 DNA reads as TGTGCCAGCAGTGAACAGGGGGCAACCTACGAGCAGTACTTC.